This T cell receptor (beta chain) stems from a study of CD8 T cells in Susac syndrome. The sequenced target, TCR beta, came from blood CD8+ and CD4+ T cells. Healthy donors formed controls matched for age and sex. Negative isolation was applied to CD8+ and CD4+ T cells, and FACS enrichment was applied to TEMRA cells. The germline V gene has CDR1 LGHDT and CDR2 YNNKEL (reference sequence). V was pared by 2 bases and J by 6 bases, with 12 bases between. CDR3 length: 14 residues. Random hexamers were used to reverse transcribe the RNA input (about 0.5 to 1 ug). Multiplex PCR with immunoSEQ amplified the TCR beta CDR3 across 54 Vbeta and 13 Jbeta. Each CDR3 protein is one row after TCRdb ran MiXCR on the immunoSEQ multiplex PCR reads. There are about 120,000 distinct CDR3 sequences in the sample; approximately 90% occur only once, and approximately 0.13% lies in the top ten.

The genes are TRBV3-1 and TRBJ2-3, with D perhaps TRBD2 (5 bases). The sample was CD8+ T cells from PBMCs. The origin of this receptor is a human donor in good health. The CDR3: CASSQLPGSDTQYF. As DNA, the CDR3 is TGTGCCAGCAGCCAACTCCCGGGAAGCGATACGCAGTATTTT.